This T cell receptor beta chain was sequenced during a study of blood T cell repertoires in COVID-19. Authors' analysis steps: Reference gene primer amplification gave nucleated cell count estimates. Generated by immunoSEQ multiplex PCR, the TCRdb table keeps only in-frame clones and is missing some. V, J and clone size are those of that table, while D and trimming were read from the DNA. The data show some 97,000 clones, roughly 87% seen once. Trimming shortened V by 0 bases and J by 6 bases, and 9 bases separated the two germline ends. Germline CDR1 reads LNHNV; CDR2 reads YYDKDF (reference sequence). CDR3 size: 13 residues.

The chain recombines TRBV15 with TRBJ2-7; D remains unclear. The sample taken for sequencing was peripheral blood. This TCR derives from a young man in a cohort sampled during active COVID-19. The CDR3 DNA follows: TGTGCCACCAGCAGAGATCGAGCCTTCGAGCAGTACTTC. It translates to CATSRDRAFEQYF.